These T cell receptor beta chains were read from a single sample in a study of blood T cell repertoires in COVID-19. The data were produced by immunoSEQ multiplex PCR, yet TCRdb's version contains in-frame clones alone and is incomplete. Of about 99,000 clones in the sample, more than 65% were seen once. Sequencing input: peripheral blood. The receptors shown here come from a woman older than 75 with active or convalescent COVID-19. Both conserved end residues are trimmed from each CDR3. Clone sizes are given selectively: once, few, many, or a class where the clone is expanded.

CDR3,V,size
ASSEGSGAYL,TRBV6-1,-
ASSFSTNEKLF,TRBV28,few
ASSLVLAGDSPLEQY,TRBV5-6,-
ATSGVPGHLSYEQY,TRBV24-1,-
ASRLDRGVEAF,TRBV6-5,-
ASSVQAMNTEAF,TRBV7-8,-
SVKTGQEKLF,TRBV29-1,-
ATSDPGHIYNEQF,TRBV24-1,-
ATSRGGGAGGETQY,TRBV15,-
ASTPGTWLYGYT,TRBV6-5,-
ASSFRTSGSREQY,TRBV11-1,few
ASSLSFQILYNEQF,TRBV4-1,-